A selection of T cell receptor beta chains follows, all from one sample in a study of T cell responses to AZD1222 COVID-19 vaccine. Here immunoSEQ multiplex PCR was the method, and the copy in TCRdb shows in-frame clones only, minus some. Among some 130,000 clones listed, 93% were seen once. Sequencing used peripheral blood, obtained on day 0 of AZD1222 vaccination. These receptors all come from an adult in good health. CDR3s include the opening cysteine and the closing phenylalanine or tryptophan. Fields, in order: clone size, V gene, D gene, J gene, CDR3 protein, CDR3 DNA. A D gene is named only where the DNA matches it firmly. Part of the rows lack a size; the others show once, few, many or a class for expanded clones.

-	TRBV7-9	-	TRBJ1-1	CASSPVQTAHTEAFF	TGTGCCAGCAGCCCCGTTCAGACAGCGCACACTGAAGCTTTCTTT
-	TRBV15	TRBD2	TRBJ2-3	CATSRFGTSGGTDTQYF	TGTGCCACCAGCAGATTTGGGACTAGCGGGGGGACAGATACGCAGTATTTT
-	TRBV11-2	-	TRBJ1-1	CASSRRSTTEAFF	TGTGCCAGCAGCCGCCGTTCTACCACTGAAGCTTTCTTT
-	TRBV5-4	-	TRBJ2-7	CASSSLEAVYEQYF	TGTGCCAGCAGCTCCCTTGAAGCCGTCTACGAGCAGTACTTC
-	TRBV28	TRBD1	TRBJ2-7	CASTRTGEAHEQYF	TGTGCCAGCACCAGGACAGGGGAGGCTCACGAGCAGTACTTC
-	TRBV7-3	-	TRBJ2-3	CASSLARGADTQYF	TGTGCCAGCAGCTTAGCCAGGGGCGCAGATACGCAGTATTTT
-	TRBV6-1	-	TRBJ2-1	CASSEASSTLLNNEQFF	TGTGCCAGCAGTGAAGCATCGTCCACCTTACTAAACAATGAGCAGTTCTTC
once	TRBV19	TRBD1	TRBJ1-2	CASSFPSGQGKGGYTF	TGTGCCAGTAGCTTCCCTTCGGGACAGGGAAAGGGCGGCTACACCTTC
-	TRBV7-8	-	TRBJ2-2	CASSPRGSANTGELFF	TGTGCCAGCAGCCCCCGGGGCTCAGCGAACACCGGGGAGCTGTTTTTT
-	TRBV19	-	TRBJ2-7	CASSPKPSSYEQYF	TGTGCCAGTTCCCCCAAACCTAGCTCCTACGAGCAGTACTTC
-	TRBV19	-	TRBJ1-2	CASSRDNYGYTF	TGTGCCAGTAGTAGGGACAACTATGGCTACACCTTC
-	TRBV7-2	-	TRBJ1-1	CASSTLEGTEAFF	TGTGCCAGCAGCACCCTTGAGGGCACTGAAGCTTTCTTT
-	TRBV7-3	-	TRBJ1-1	CASSLEAVRAEAFF	TGTGCCAGCAGCTTAGAAGCAGTACGGGCAGAAGCTTTCTTT
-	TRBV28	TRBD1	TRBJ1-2	CASSPQGGRDYGYTF	TGTGCCAGCAGTCCCCAGGGGGGCCGGGACTATGGCTACACCTTC
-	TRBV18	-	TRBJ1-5	CASSPQENQPQHF	TGTGCCAGCTCACCGCAGGAGAATCAGCCCCAGCATTTT
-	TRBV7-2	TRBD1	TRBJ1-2	CASSLVPGNRGDGYTF	TGTGCCAGCAGCTTAGTTCCGGGGAACAGGGGGGATGGCTACACCTTC
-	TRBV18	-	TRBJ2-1	CASSRVGSYNEQFF	TGTGCCAGCTCACGAGTCGGCTCCTACAATGAGCAGTTCTTC
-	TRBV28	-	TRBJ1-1	CASSLAGMNTEAFF	TGTGCCAGCAGTTTAGCAGGTATGAACACTGAAGCTTTCTTT
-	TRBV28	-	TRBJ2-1	CASRPARGEQFF	TGTGCCAGCAGGCCGGCTAGGGGTGAGCAGTTCTTC
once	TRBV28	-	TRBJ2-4	CASSFPGTAKGNIQYF	TGTGCCAGCAGTTTCCCTGGGACGGCCAAGGGAAACATTCAGTACTTC
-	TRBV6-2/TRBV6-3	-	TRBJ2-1	CASSYSLGRYNEQFF	TGTGCCAGCAGTTACTCGTTGGGCAGATACAATGAGCAGTTCTTC
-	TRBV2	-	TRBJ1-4	CASRANRAISENLFF	TGTGCCAGCAGGGCCAACAGGGCCATTAGTGAAAACCTGTTTTTT
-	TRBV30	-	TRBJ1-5	CAWRQGYNQPQHF	TGTGCCTGGAGACAGGGTTACAATCAGCCCCAGCATTTT
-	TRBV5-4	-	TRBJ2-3	CASSLAPGRDTQYF	TGTGCCAGCAGCTTGGCCCCCGGACGGGATACGCAGTATTTT
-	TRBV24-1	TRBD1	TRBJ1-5	CATGQGTGSGQPQHF	TGTGCCACCGGCCAAGGGACAGGGTCTGGTCAGCCCCAGCATTTT
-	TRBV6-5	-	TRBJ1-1	CASSLRGLADTEAFF	TGTGCCAGCAGTCTCAGGGGACTGGCGGACACTGAAGCTTTCTTT
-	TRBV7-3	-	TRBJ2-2	CASSLIKEDGELFF	TGTGCCAGCAGCTTAATTAAGGAGGACGGGGAGCTGTTTTTT
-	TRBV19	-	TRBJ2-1	CASSIGQNNEQFF	TGTGCCAGTAGTATAGGACAGAACAATGAGCAGTTCTTC
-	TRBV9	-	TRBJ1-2	CASSVEGEGYGYTF	TGTGCCAGCAGCGTAGAGGGGGAGGGCTATGGCTACACCTTC
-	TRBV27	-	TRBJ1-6	CASSPPNSPLHF	TGTGCCAGCAGTCCCCCTAATTCACCCCTCCACTTT
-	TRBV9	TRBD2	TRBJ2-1	CASSTLAGTGENEQFF	TGTGCCAGCAGCACTCTAGCGGGAACAGGGGAAAATGAGCAGTTCTTC
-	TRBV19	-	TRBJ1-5	CATKPGWSNQPQHF	TGTGCCACCAAACCGGGGTGGAGCAATCAGCCCCAGCATTTT
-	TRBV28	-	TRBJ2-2	CASITPGEYTGELFF	TGTGCCAGCATTACGCCCGGGGAATACACCGGGGAGCTGTTTTTT
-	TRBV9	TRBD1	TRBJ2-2	CASSVGSRPTGTGELFF	TGTGCCAGCAGCGTAGGATCGAGGCCGACAGGGACCGGGGAGCTGTTTTTT
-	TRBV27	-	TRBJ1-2	CASSPYGDGIYGYTF	TGTGCCAGCAGTCCGTATGGCGACGGAATCTATGGCTACACCTTC
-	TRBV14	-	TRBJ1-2	CASSQDHQLTVGDYGYTF	TGTGCCAGCAGCCAAGATCATCAACTTACGGTTGGGGATTATGGCTACACCTTC
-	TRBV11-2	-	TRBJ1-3	CASSGARVLSGNTIYF	TGTGCCAGCAGCGGGGCCCGGGTTTTATCTGGAAACACCATATATTTT
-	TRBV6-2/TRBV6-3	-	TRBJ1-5	CASSSTVSNQPQHF	TGTGCCAGCAGCTCCACAGTTAGCAATCAGCCCCAGCATTTT